Here is one TCR beta chain with its context. Germline CDR1 GTSNPN, CDR2 SVGIG (reference sequence). V was shortened by 1 base and J by 2 bases, with 15 bases between the two germline ends. The CDR3 covers 15 residues. Sequencing used immunoSEQ multiplex PCR; TCRdb keeps in-frame clones, though not all of them. The sample carries some 1 million clones, about 75% recorded once. This sample stems from a study of shared clonotypes between healthy human individuals. About the research overall: Donors, aged 18 to 49, were two women and three men.

Sequencing was done on a sample of memory CD4+ T cells sorted from blood. Subset noted: CD45RA-negative fraction. The gene calls are TRBV30 and TRBJ2-7; no clear D gene. This TCR derives from a man younger than 35 in good health. Written as DNA, the CDR3 is TGTGCCTGGAGTGCTCGACACCTTTTAGCCTACGAGCAGTACTTC. It specifies CAWSARHLLAYEQYF.